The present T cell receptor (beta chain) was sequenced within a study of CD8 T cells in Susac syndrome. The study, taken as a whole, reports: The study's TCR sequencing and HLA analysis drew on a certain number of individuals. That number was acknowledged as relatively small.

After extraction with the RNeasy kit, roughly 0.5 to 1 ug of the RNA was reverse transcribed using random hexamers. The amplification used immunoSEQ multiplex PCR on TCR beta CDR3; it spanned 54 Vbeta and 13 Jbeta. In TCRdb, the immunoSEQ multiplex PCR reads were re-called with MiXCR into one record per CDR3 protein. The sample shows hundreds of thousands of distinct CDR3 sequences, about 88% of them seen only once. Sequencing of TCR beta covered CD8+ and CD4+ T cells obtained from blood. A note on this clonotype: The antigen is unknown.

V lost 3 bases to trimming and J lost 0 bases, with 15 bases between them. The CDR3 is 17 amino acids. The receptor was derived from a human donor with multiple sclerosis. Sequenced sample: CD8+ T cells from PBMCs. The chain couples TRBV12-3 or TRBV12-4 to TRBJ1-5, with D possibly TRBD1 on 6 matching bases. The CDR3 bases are TGTGCCAGCAGTTTGTATCTGAGGGGGAATAGCAATCAGCCCCAGCATTTT. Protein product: CASSLYLRGNSNQPQHF.